Given below is one TCR beta chain in context. Its cognate antigen is unknown. These data come from a study of Ad26.COV2.S vaccination and SARS-CoV-2 variants. Background on the study: In the COV1001 trial, the donor was in the Ad26.COV2.S arm.

Study conclusions and caveats: Vaccine and placebo recipients had comparable breadth of non-spike TCRs.

Profiled with immunoSEQ multiplex PCR; TCRdb holds only in-frame clones, not every one. The sample records 430,000 or so clones, 75% to 95% being singletons. Treatment described: over 15 received Ad26.COV2.S at low or high dose, single or two shots; roughly five received placebo; per-sample allocation not given. It was on day 63 after the first vaccine or placebo injection that samples were taken. V was pared by 6 bases and J by 7 bases, with 13 bases between. This CDR3 region has 13 residues. CDR1 MNHEY and CDR2 SVGAGI come from the germline V gene. Sequenced here: peripheral blood, sampled in a trial of Ad26.COV2.S vaccine versus placebo. The chain combines TRBV6-5 with TRBJ1-5; maybe TRBD1 (6 bases). The TCR was taken from a person aged 18 to 65 who received the Ad26.COV2.S COVID-19 vaccine or a placebo. The CDR3 bases are TGTGCCAGCAGCGAGGCAGGGGCCCAGCCCCAGCATTTT. This encodes CASSEAGAQPQHF.